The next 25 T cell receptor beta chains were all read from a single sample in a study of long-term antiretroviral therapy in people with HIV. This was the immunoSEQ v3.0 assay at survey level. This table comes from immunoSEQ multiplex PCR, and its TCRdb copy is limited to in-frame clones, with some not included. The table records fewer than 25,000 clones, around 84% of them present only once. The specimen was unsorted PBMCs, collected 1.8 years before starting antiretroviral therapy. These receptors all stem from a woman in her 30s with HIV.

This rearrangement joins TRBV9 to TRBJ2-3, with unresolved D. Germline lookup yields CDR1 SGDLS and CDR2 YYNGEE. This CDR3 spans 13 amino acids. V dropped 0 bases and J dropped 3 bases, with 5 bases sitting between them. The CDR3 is CASSVDYTDTQYF. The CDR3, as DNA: TGTGCCAGCAGCGTAGACTATACAGATACGCAGTATTTT.

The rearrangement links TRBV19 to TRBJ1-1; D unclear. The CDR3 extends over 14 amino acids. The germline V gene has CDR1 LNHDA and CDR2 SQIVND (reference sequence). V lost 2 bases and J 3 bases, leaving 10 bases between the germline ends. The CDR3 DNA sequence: TGTGCCAGTAGTATACGCCTCGGGCACACTGAAGCTTTCTTT. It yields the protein CASSIRLGHTEAFF. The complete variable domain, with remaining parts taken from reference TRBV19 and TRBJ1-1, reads DGGITQSPKYLFRKEGQNVTLSCEQNLNHDAMYWYRQDPGQGLRLIYYSQIVNDFQKGDIAEGYSVSREKKESFPLTVTSAQKNPTAFYLCASSIRLGHTEAFFGQGTRLTVV.

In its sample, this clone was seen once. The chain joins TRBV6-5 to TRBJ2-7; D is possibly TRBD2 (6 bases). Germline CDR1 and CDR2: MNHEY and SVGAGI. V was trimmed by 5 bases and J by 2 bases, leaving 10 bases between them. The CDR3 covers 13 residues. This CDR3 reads CASSTRGTYEQYF. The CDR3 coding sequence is TGTGCCAGCAGTACGCGGGGAACCTACGAGCAGTACTTC.

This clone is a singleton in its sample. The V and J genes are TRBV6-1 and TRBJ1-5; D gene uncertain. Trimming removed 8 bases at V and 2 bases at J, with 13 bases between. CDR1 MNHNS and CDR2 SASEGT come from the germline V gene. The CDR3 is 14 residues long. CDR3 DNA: TGTGCCAGCCGCGAGACAAGTGGCAATCAGCCCCAGCATTTT. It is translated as CASRETSGNQPQHF.

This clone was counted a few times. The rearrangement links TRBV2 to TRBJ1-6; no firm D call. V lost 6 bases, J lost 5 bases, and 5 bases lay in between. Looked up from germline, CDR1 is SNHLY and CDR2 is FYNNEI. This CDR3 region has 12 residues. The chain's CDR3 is CASRTDNSPLHF. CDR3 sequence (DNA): TGTGCCAGCAGGACCGATAATTCACCCCTCCACTTT.

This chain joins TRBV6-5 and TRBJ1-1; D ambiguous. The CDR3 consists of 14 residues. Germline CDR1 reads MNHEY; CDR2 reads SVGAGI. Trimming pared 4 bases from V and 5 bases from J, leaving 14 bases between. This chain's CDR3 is CASSSPRRGTEAFF. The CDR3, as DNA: TGTGCCAGCAGTTCCCCGCGACGTGGAACTGAAGCTTTCTTT.

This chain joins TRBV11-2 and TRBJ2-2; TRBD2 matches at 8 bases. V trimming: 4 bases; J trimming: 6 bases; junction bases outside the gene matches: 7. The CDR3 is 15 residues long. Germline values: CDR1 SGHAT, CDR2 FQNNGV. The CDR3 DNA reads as TGTGCCAGCAGCTCCGGGACTAGGGGTTCCGGGGAGCTGTTTTTT. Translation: CASSSGTRGSGELFF.

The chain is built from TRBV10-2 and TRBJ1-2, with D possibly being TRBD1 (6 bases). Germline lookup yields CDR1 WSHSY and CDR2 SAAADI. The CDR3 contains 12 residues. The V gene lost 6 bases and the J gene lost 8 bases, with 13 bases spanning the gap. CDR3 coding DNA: TGCGCCAGCAGCGTACAGGGACGGGGCTACACCTTC. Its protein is CASSVQGRGYTF.

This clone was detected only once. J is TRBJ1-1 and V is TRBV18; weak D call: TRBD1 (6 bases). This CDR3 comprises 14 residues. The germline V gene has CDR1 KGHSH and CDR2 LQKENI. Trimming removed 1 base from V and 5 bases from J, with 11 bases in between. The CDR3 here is CASSPRGQGTEAFF. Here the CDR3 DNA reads TGTGCCAGCTCACCACGGGGGCAGGGGACTGAAGCTTTCTTT.

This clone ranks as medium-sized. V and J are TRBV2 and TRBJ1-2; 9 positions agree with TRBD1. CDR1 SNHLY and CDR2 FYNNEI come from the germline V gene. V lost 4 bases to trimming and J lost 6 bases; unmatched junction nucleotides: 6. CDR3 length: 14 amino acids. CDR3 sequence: CASSGQGEVNGYTF. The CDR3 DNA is TGTGCCAGCAGTGGACAGGGGGAAGTTAATGGCTACACCTTC.

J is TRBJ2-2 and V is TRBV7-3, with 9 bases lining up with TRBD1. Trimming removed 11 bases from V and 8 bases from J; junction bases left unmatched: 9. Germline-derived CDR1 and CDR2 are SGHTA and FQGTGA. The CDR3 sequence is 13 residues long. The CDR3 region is CASSQGALGELFF. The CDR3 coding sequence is TGTGCCTCATCACAGGGGGCTTTAGGGGAGCTGTTTTTT.

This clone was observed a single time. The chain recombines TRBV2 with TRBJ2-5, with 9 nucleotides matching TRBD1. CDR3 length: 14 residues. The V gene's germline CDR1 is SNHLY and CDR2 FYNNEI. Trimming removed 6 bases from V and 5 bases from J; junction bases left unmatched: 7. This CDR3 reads CASRPRTGAETQYF. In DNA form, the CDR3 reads TGTGCCAGCAGACCCAGGACAGGGGCGGAGACCCAGTACTTC. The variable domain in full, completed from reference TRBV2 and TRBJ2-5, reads EPEVTQTPSHQVTQMGQEVILRCVPISNHLYFYWYRQILGQKVEFLVSFYNNEISEKSEIFDDQFSVERPDGSNFTLKIRSTKLEDSAMYFCASRPRTGAETQYFGPGTRLLVL.

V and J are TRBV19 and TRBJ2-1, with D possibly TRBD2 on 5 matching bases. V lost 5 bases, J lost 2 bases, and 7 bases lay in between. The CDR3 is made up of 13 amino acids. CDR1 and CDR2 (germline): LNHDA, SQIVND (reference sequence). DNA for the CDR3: TGTGCCAGTAGTGGAGGTACCTACAATGAGCAGTTCTTC. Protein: CASSGGTYNEQFF. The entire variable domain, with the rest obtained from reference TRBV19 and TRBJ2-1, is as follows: DGGITQSPKYLFRKEGQNVTLSCEQNLNHDAMYWYRQDPGQGLRLIYYSQIVNDFQKGDIAEGYSVSREKKESFPLTVTSAQKNPTAFYLCASSGGTYNEQFFGPGTRLTVL.

The CDR3 protein is CASSPDRSSGNTIYF. Here the CDR3 DNA reads TGTGCCAGCAGCCCAGACAGGAGCTCTGGAAACACCATATATTTT. V is TRBV11-2 and J is TRBJ1-3, with a tentative D call TRBD1 (6 bases). CDR1 and CDR2 (germline): SGHAT, FQNNGV. Trimming took 5 bases from V and 0 from J, leaving 11 bases between them. The CDR3 extends over 15 amino acids.

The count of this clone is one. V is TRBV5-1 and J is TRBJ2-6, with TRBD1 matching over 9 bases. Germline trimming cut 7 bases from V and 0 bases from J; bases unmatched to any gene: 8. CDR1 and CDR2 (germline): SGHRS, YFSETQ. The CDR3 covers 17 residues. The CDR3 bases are TGCGCCAGCTCCACAGGGGGCGGAATCTCTGGGGCCAACGTCCTGACTTTC. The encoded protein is CASSTGGGISGANVLTF.

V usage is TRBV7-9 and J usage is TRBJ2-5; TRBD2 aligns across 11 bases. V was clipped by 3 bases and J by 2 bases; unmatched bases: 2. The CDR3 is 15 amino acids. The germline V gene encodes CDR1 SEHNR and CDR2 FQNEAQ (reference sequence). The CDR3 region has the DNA TGTGCCAGCAGCTTGAGGACTAGCGGGCAAGAGACCCAGTACTTC. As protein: CASSLRTSGQETQYF.

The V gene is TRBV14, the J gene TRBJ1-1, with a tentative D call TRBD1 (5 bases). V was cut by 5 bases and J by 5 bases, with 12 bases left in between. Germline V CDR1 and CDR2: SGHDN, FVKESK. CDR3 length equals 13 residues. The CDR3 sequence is CASSKAGATEAFF. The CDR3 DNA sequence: TGTGCCAGCAGCAAAGCCGGGGCGACTGAAGCTTTCTTT.

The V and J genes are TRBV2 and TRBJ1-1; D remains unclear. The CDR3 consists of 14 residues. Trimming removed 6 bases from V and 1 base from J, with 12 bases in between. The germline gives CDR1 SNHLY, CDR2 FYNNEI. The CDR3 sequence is CASSRVTANTEAFF. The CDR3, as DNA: TGTGCCAGCAGCCGGGTGACGGCGAACACTGAAGCTTTCTTT.

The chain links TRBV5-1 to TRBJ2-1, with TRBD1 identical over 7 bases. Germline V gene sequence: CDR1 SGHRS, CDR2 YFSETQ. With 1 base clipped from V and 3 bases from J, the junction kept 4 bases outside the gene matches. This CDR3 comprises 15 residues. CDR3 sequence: CASSLMTGYYNEQFF. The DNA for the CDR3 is TGCGCCAGCAGCTTGATGACAGGGTACTACAATGAGCAGTTCTTC.

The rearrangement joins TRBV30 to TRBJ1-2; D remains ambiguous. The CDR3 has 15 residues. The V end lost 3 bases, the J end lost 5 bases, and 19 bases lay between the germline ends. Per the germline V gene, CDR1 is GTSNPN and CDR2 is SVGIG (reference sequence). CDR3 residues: CAWRVGQAAWYGYTF. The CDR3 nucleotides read TGTGCCTGGAGAGTAGGGCAGGCTGCATGGTATGGCTACACCTTC.

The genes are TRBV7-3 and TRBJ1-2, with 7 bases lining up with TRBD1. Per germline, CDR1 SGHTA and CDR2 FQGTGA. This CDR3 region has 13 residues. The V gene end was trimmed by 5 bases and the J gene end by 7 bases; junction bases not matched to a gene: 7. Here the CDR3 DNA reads TGTGCCAGCAGCACCTCAACAGGGGCTGGCTACACCTTC. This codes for CASSTSTGAGYTF.

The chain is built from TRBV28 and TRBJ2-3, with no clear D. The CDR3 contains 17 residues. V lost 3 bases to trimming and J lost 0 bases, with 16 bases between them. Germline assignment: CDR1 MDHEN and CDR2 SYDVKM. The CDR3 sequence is CASSFYSADASTDTQYF. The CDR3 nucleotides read TGTGCCAGCAGTTTTTATTCGGCGGATGCTAGCACAGATACGCAGTATTTT.

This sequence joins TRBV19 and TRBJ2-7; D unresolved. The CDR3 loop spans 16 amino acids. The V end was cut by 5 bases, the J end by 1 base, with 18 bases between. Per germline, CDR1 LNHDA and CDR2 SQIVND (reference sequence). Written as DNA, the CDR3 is TGTGCCAGTAGTCCCCGGGCCTCCCATTTTTCCTACGAGCAGTACTTC. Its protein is CASSPRASHFSYEQYF.

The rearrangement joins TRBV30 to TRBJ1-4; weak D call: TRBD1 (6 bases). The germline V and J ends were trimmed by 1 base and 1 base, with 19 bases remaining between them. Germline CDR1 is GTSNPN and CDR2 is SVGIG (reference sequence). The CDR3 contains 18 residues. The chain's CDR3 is CAWSDPRQGTVTNEKLFF. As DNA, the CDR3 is TGTGCCTGGAGTGACCCGCGGCAGGGGACGGTAACTAATGAAAAACTGTTTTTT.

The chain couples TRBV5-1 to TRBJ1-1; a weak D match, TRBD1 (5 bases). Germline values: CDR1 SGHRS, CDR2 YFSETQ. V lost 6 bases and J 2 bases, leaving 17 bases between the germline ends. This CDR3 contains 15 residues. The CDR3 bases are TGCGCCAGCAAAATCCGACAGAGTCTAAACACTGAAGCTTTCTTT. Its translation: CASKIRQSLNTEAFF.